The 18 T cell receptor beta chains given below trace back to one sample, sequenced in a study of cytomegalovirus exposure and HLA in healthy donors. The PCR contained 60 Vbeta and 13 Jbeta primers. Sequencing used immunoSEQ multiplex PCR; TCRdb keeps in-frame clones, though not all of them. The sample contains 100,000 to 150,000 clones, roughly 80% of which appear only once. Sequenced input: PBMCs. The receptors stem from a man in his forties or fifties in good health and CMV-seronegative.

This clone was counted a few times. The chain has TRBV15 and TRBJ2-5; tentatively, D is TRBD1 (5 bases). V lost 3 bases and J 1 base, leaving 12 bases between the germline ends. Germline V lookup: CDR1 LNHNV, CDR2 YYDKDF (reference sequence). The CDR3 is made up of 15 amino acids. In nucleotides, the CDR3 is TGTGCCACCAGCAGGGGGCTGGGAATCCAAGAGACCCAGTACTTC. This translates into CATSRGLGIQETQYF.

V gene TRBV6-5 combines with J gene TRBJ2-7, with 9 bases aligning to TRBD2. The CDR3 has 14 amino acids. Germline CDR1 and CDR2: MNHEY and SVGAGI. V lost 6 bases to trimming and J lost 1 base; unmatched junction nucleotides: 4. DNA of the CDR3: TGTGCCAGCAGCTCGACTAGCGGTTCCTACGAGCAGTACTTC. As protein: CASSSTSGSYEQYF.

The chain recombines TRBV2 with TRBJ2-1, with 7 positions matching TRBD2. Germline trimming cut 2 bases from V and 7 bases from J; bases unmatched to any gene: 8. Germline CDR1 reads SNHLY; CDR2 reads FYNNEI. The CDR3 spans 15 residues. CDR3 region: CASSELAGEDNEQFF. DNA for the CDR3: TGTGCCAGCAGTGAATTGGCGGGGGAAGATAATGAGCAGTTCTTC.

This rearrangement joins TRBV7-9 to TRBJ2-5, with 9 nucleotides matching TRBD2. CDR3 length equals 14 residues. The J segment lost 5 bases and the V segment lost 5 bases, leaving 6 bases of the junction unmatched. Per germline, CDR1 SEHNR and CDR2 FQNEAQ (reference sequence). The CDR3 loop is CASSIYSGSETQYF. The CDR3 DNA sequence: TGTGCCAGCAGCATCTATAGCGGGAGTGAGACCCAGTACTTC.

Note on this clone: Distinct nucleotide sequences in the sample also encode this CDR3. V usage is TRBV30 and J usage is TRBJ1-3; D is uncertain. V was pared by 0 bases and J by 1 base, with 10 bases between. The CDR3 consists of 15 residues. Germline V gene lookup returns CDR1 GTSNPN and CDR2 SVGIG (reference sequence). The CDR3 protein is CAWSVSGRSGNTIYF. CDR3 sequence (DNA): TGTGCCTGGAGTGTCTCGGGGAGGTCTGGAAACACCATATATTTT.

J is TRBJ2-7 and V is TRBV28; D unclear. The germline V gene encodes CDR1 MDHEN and CDR2 SYDVKM. This CDR3 has 14 amino acids. Trimming stripped 5 bases from V and 0 bases from J, with 11 bases between. CDR3 sequence reads: CASSNYPSSYEQYF. The CDR3 bases are TGTGCCAGCAGTAATTATCCCAGCTCCTACGAGCAGTACTTC.

This chain links TRBV28 with TRBJ2-5; D is undetermined. This CDR3 region has 16 residues. From germline, CDR1 is MDHEN and CDR2 SYDVKM. V was shortened by 6 bases and J by 5 bases, with 22 bases between the two germline ends. The CDR3 protein is CASSPPGLPPLETQYF. In DNA form, the CDR3 reads TGTGCCAGCAGCCCCCCAGGCCTACCCCCTCTCGAGACCCAGTACTTC.

The gene calls are TRBV6-5 and TRBJ2-5; D unclear. Trimming cost V 3 bases and J 5 bases, with 16 bases left between them. The V gene's germline CDR1 is MNHEY and CDR2 SVGAGI. This CDR3 contains 15 residues. CDR3 nucleotide sequence: TGTGCCAGCAGTTATTCCGAGCTCCCAACGGAGACCCAGTACTTC. Translating it yields CASSYSELPTETQYF.

This clone was seen a single time. V and J are TRBV2 and TRBJ1-5, with a possible D match to TRBD1 (5 bases). V lost 4 bases and J 6 bases, leaving 13 bases between the germline ends. Germline V CDR1 and CDR2: SNHLY, FYNNEI. The CDR3 spans 14 residues. CDR3: CASSGVGGSQPQHF. CDR3 sequence (DNA): TGTGCCAGCAGTGGAGTCGGGGGGAGTCAGCCCCAGCATTTT.

The chain employs TRBV5-1 and TRBJ2-2; the match to TRBD2 covers 10 bases. CDR3 length: 16 amino acids. V trimming: 1 base; J trimming: 5 bases; junction bases outside the gene matches: 5. Germline V lookup: CDR1 SGHRS, CDR2 YFSETQ. The CDR3 loop reads CASSLRAGGPTGELFF. In nucleotides, the CDR3 is TGCGCCAGCAGCTTGAGAGCGGGAGGGCCAACCGGGGAGCTGTTTTTT.

The chain has TRBV4-3 and TRBJ2-2; 13 bases line up with TRBD2. The ends lost 1 base at V and 6 bases at J; junction bases unmatched: 11. This CDR3 region has 19 residues. Germline assignment: CDR1 LGHNA and CDR2 YSLEER. The CDR3 DNA follows: TGCGCCAGCAGCCAAGGTCCGGGACTAGCGGGGTCGGAGGCCGGGGAGCTGTTTTTT. It encodes CASSQGPGLAGSEAGELFF.

This chain uses TRBV4-3 with TRBJ1-2; 8 bases align to TRBD1. From germline, CDR1 is LGHNA and CDR2 YSLEER. This CDR3 region has 15 residues. V dropped 3 bases and J dropped 4; count of bases not matched to a gene: 7. In DNA, the CDR3 is TGCGCCAGCAGCCAGGAAAGGACAGGGCTCTATGGCTACACCTTC. Amino acid sequence: CASSQERTGLYGYTF.

The rearrangement uses TRBV5-1 and TRBJ1-2; TRBD1 matches at 8 bases. Germline assignment: CDR1 SGHRS and CDR2 YFSETQ. V was clipped by 3 bases and J by 1 base; unmatched bases: 2. The CDR3 covers 14 residues. The CDR3 protein is CASSSGQGNYGYTF. The CDR3 DNA reads as TGCGCCAGCAGCTCCGGACAGGGTAACTATGGCTACACCTTC.

This chain joins TRBV7-2 and TRBJ2-5; TRBD1 matches 9 bases. J gave up 5 bases and V 5 bases, and 6 bases lay outside the gene matches. Looked up from germline, CDR1 is SGHTA and CDR2 is FQGNSA. There are 14 residues in the CDR3. The CDR3 region has the DNA TGTGCCAGCAGCGCAACTACAGGGGGCGAGACCCAGTACTTC. Protein product: CASSATTGGETQYF. The full variable domain, with the rest looked up from reference TRBV7-2 and TRBJ2-5, is GAGVSQSPSNKVTEKGKDVELRCDPISGHTALYWYRQSLGQGLEFLIYFQGNSAPDKSGLPSDRFSAERTGGSVSTLTIQRTQQEDSAVYLCASSATTGGETQYFGPGTRLLVL.

The rearrangement joins TRBV5-5 to TRBJ2-3; 10 bases agree with TRBD1. With V trimmed by 2 bases and J by 4 bases, 7 bases remained unmatched. The CDR3 extends over 16 amino acids. Germline V gene data show CDR1 as SGHKS and CDR2 as YYEKEE (reference sequence). Here the CDR3 reads CASSLGQGGLSDTQYF. DNA of the CDR3: TGTGCCAGCAGCTTAGGACAGGGGGGGTTATCAGATACGCAGTATTTT.

The genes are TRBV15 and TRBJ2-5; D is ambiguous. The CDR3 totals 15 residues. V was pared by 3 bases and J by 4 bases, with 15 bases between. Germline V gives CDR1 LNHNV, CDR2 YYDKDF (reference sequence). The CDR3 DNA sequence: TGTGCCACCAGCAGTCCCGCCGCTAGTGGAGAGACCCAGTACTTC. It encodes CATSSPAASGETQYF.

This chain uses TRBV7-2 with TRBJ2-3; D not resolved. Germline V gene data show CDR1 as SGHTA and CDR2 as FQGNSA. The CDR3 length is 12 residues. The germline V and J ends were trimmed by 3 bases and 2 bases, with 3 bases remaining between them. The CDR3 spells CASSFFTDTQYF. CDR3 DNA sequence: TGTGCCAGCAGCTTCTTCACAGATACGCAGTATTTT.

In its sample, this clone was seen once. This sequence joins TRBV7-8 and TRBJ2-5; possibly TRBD2 for D (6 bases). The CDR3 is 15 residues long. Germline V gives CDR1 SGHVS, CDR2 FQNEAQ. V shed 3 bases and J shed 5 bases, with 16 bases lying between them. In DNA form, the CDR3 reads TGTGCCAGCAGCTTTGGTCGGGGGTTGAGGGAGACCCAGTACTTC. Translated: CASSFGRGLRETQYF. Using reference TRBV7-8 and TRBJ2-5 for the parts outside the CDR3, the full variable domain is GAGVSQSPRYKVAKRGQDVALRCDPISGHVSLFWYQQALGQGPEFLTYFQNEAQLDKSGLPSDRFFAERPEGSVSTLKIQRTQQEDSAVYLCASSFGRGLRETQYFGPGTRLLVL.